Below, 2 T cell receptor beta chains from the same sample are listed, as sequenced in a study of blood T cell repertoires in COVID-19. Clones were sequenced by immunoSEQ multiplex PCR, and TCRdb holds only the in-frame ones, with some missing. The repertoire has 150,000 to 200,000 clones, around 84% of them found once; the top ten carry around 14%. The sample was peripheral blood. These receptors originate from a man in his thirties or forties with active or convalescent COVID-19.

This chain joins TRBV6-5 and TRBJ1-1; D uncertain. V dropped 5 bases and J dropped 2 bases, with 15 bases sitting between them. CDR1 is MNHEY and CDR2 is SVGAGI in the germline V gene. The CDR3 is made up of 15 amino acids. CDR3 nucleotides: TGTGCCAGCAGTCACGGACTGCTGCCAAACACTGAAGCTTTCTTT. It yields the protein CASSHGLLPNTEAFF.

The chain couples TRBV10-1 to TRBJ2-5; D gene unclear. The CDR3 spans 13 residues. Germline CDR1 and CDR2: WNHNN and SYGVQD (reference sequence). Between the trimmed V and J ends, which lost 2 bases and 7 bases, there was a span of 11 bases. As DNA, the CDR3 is TGCGCCAGCAGTGAGCCCGGTTTCGGGACCCAGTACTTC. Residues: CASSEPGFGTQYF.